This T cell receptor beta chain was sequenced for a study of CD8+ T cells in alopecia areata. Study-wide background: Each day, treated patients took oral tofacitinib twice, at 5 to 10 mg per dose.

On this clone: Antigen specificity is unknown.

Germline V gives CDR1 SGHNT, CDR2 YYREEE (reference sequence). V lost 6 bases to trimming and J lost 7 bases, with 8 bases between them. This CDR3 contains 11 residues. Extracted RNA was reverse transcribed, and the resulting cDNA served as sequencing template. Sequencing used immunoSEQ multiplex PCR; TCRdb keeps in-frame clones, though not all of them. The sample has approximately 200,000 clones, roughly two fifths seen once; the top ten hold roughly 2.6%. This sample's treatment: oral pan-JAK inhibitor, 5-10 mg twice daily. Study results and limitations: Expanded CD8+ clones among the top 100, and scalp clonality, were significantly decreased by tofacitinib. Higher clonality was seen in lesional scalp than in normal scalp, especially in alopecia totalis/universalis. Numerous expanded lesional clones remained in scalp and blood during tofacitinib.

Sample: CD4+ T cells sorted from blood, taken at roughly week 38, from a patient treated with tofacitinib. V usage is TRBV5-4 and J usage is TRBJ2-1; a possible D gene is TRBD2 (6 bases). The clonotype was recovered from a human donor with alopecia areata. The CDR3 is CASTRGNEQFF. The CDR3 DNA is TGTGCCAGCACCCGGGGGAATGAGCAGTTCTTC.